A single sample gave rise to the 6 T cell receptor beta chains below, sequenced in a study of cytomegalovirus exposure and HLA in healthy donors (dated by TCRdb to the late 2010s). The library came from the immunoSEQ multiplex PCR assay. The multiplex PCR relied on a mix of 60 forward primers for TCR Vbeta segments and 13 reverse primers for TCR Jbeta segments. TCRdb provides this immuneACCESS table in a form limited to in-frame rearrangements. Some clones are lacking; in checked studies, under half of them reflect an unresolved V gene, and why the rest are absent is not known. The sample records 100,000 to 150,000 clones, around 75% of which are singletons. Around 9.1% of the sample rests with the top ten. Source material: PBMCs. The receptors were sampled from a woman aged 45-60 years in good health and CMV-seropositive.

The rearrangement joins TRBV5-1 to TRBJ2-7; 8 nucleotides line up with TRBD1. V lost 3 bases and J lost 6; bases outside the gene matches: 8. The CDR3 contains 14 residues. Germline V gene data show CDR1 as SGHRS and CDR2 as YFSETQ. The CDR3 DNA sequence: TGCGCCAGCAGCTCGGGACAGGCCGCATCCGAGCAGTACTTC. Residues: CASSSGQAASEQYF.

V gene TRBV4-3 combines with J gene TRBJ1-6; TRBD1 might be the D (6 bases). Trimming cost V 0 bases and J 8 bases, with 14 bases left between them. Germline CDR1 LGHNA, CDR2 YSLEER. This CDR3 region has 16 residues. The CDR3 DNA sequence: TGCGCCAGCAGCCAAGATCGGTTGGGGGCCCATTCACCCCTCCACTTT. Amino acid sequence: CASSQDRLGAHSPLHF.

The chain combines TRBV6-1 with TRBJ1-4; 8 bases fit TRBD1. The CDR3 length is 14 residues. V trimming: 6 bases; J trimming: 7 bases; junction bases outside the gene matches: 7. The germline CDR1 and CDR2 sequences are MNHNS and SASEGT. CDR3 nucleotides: TGTGCCAGCAGAACGACAGGGGCTTTTGAAAAACTGTTTTTT. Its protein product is CASRTTGAFEKLFF.

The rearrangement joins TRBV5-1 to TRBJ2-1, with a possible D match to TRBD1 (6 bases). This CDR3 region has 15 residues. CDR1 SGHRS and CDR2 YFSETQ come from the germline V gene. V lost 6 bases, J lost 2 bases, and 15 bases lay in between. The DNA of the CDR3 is TGCGCCAGCAAGGGACAAGCTACGACCTACAATGAGCAGTTCTTC. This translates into CASKGQATTYNEQFF.

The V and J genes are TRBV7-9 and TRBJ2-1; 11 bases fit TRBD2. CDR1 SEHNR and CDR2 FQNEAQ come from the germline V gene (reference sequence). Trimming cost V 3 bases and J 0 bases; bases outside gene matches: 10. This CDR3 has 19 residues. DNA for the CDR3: TGTGCCAGCAGCTTGCTAGCCAGACTAGCGGGACGCTCCTACAATGAGCAGTTCTTC. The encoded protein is CASSLLARLAGRSYNEQFF.

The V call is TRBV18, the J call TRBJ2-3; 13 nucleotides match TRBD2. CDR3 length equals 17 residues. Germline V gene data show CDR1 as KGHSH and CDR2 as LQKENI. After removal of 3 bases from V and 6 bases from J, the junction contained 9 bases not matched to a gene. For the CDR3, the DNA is TGTGCCAGCTCACCCTTTTGGACTAGCGGGAGTGAGGATACGCAGTATTTT. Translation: CASSPFWTSGSEDTQYF.